The sequence of this TCR beta chain was determined in a study of neoadjuvant nivolumab and ipilimumab in lung cancer (dated by TCRdb to the early 2020s). About the investigation overall: Nivolumab was given at 3 mg/kg intravenously on days 1, 15 and 29, and the combination arm added ipilimumab 1 mg/kg on day 1 only. The major pathologic response (MPR) rate in the intention-to-treat population in each study arm was designated as the primary trial endpoint. In the trial, approximately 45 patients with operable NSCLC were treated, of whom approximately 23 were randomized to nivolumab monotherapy and around 20 to nivolumab plus ipilimumab. TCR repertoires were compared between pretherapy (baseline) peripheral blood and tumors resected at surgery after neoadjuvant immune checkpoint blockade. Seven patients had matched pretherapy and resected tumor pairs analyzed, with four treated with nivolumab and three with nivolumab plus ipilimumab.

Broader findings and caveats from the paper: TCR richness in pretherapy blood showed a positive correlation with richness in tumors resected after neoadjuvant therapy (Spearman R of about 0.82). TCR richness and clonality were greater in resected tumors than in tumor-adjacent uninvolved lung, and increases were seen in more dual-therapy-treated tumors. A small number of samples underwent TCR sequencing. No significant correlation was found between TCR clonality and pathologic tumor regression, and only a single major-pathologic-response sample was available for the analysis of TCR clonality versus pathologic tumor regression. From pretherapy to surgery, tumor T-cell richness and clonality increased in three of three dual-therapy tumors but in only two of four nivolumab-treated tumors.

The time point label of this sample denotes: pretherapy, before neoadjuvant immune checkpoint inhibitors. Samples were obtained from the phase 2 randomized NEOSTAR trial, in which neoadjuvant nivolumab or nivolumab plus ipilimumab followed by surgery was tested in operable NSCLC. The library was built by means of the immunoSEQ multiplex PCR assay. Processing in the source paper ran as follows. Repertoires were summarized in terms of richness and clonality, and significantly expanded and contracted clones between pre- and post-therapy samples were identified. The table was pulled from immuneACCESS by TCRdb, which kept in-frame rearrangements only. Such tables lose some clones; where checked, under half of the loss comes from unresolved V genes, and the rest has no known cause. From that table come the V and J calls and clone size; the DNA was used to work out D and trimming. For this sample there are about 20,000 clones; around 87% appear just once. Of the sample, less than 2.5% falls within the top ten clones.

In regard to this clone: Its antigen is unknown. No much larger clone exists at a distance of one base, and base qualities are not known.

V lost 5 bases and J lost 0 bases; the stretch between them is 7 bases long. The CDR3, from cysteine to phenylalanine, totals 13 residues. Kept here is only the CDR3 DNA, which spans 39 bases and is read in frame from base 1. In the germline V gene (reference sequence), CDR1 corresponds to LNHDA and CDR2 to SQIVND. The chain employs TRBV19 and TRBJ1-1, with no confidently assigned D gene. The sequencing used peripheral blood, collected before neoadjuvant nivolumab, alone or with ipilimumab. The TCR originated in an adult with non-small cell lung cancer. The CDR3 region: CASSPALNTEAFF. The DNA sequence follows: TGTGCCAGTAGTCCCGCTCTGAACACTGAAGCTTTCTTT.